The entry below describes one T cell receptor beta chain. Trimming removed 5 bases at V and 5 bases at J, with 17 bases between. Germline CDR1 is MGHDK and CDR2 is SYGVNS. The CDR3 has 15 amino acids. Sequencing used immunoSEQ multiplex PCR; TCRdb keeps in-frame clones, though not all of them. The sample shows tens of thousands of clones, 92% of them seen only once. These data originate in a study of OX40 agonist ivuxolimab in advanced cancers. The sequence was collected from an adult with an advanced solid tumor such as melanoma, head and neck, liver or kidney cancer. This chain joins TRBV25-1 and TRBJ2-3; D not certain. The sample consisted of CD4+ or CD8+ T cells sorted from blood, taken in a trial of the OX40 agonist ivuxolimab. This chain's CDR3 is CASSITNSTGDTQYF. CDR3 nucleotides: TGTGCCAGCAGTATCACGAACTCTACGGGAGATACGCAGTATTTT.